This entry describes one T cell receptor (beta chain). This entry comes from a study of blood T cell repertoires in COVID-19. Here immunoSEQ multiplex PCR was the method, and the copy in TCRdb shows in-frame clones only, minus some. Here the sample spans approximately 74,000 clones, roughly 90% being singletons. The sequencing input was peripheral blood. The receptor comes from a man between 65 and 85 years old with acute or convalescent COVID-19.

The CDR3 DNA is TGTGCCACCAGCAGAGATCTAGCGAGGGACCACGGGGAGCTGTTTTTT. Translating it yields CATSRDLARDHGELFF. The rearrangement uses TRBV15 and TRBJ2-2, with a possible D match to TRBD2 (6 bases). Trimming left V 0 bases short and J 7 bases short, with 15 bases between. The CDR3 has 16 residues. The germline CDR1 and CDR2 sequences are LNHNV and YYDKDF (reference sequence).